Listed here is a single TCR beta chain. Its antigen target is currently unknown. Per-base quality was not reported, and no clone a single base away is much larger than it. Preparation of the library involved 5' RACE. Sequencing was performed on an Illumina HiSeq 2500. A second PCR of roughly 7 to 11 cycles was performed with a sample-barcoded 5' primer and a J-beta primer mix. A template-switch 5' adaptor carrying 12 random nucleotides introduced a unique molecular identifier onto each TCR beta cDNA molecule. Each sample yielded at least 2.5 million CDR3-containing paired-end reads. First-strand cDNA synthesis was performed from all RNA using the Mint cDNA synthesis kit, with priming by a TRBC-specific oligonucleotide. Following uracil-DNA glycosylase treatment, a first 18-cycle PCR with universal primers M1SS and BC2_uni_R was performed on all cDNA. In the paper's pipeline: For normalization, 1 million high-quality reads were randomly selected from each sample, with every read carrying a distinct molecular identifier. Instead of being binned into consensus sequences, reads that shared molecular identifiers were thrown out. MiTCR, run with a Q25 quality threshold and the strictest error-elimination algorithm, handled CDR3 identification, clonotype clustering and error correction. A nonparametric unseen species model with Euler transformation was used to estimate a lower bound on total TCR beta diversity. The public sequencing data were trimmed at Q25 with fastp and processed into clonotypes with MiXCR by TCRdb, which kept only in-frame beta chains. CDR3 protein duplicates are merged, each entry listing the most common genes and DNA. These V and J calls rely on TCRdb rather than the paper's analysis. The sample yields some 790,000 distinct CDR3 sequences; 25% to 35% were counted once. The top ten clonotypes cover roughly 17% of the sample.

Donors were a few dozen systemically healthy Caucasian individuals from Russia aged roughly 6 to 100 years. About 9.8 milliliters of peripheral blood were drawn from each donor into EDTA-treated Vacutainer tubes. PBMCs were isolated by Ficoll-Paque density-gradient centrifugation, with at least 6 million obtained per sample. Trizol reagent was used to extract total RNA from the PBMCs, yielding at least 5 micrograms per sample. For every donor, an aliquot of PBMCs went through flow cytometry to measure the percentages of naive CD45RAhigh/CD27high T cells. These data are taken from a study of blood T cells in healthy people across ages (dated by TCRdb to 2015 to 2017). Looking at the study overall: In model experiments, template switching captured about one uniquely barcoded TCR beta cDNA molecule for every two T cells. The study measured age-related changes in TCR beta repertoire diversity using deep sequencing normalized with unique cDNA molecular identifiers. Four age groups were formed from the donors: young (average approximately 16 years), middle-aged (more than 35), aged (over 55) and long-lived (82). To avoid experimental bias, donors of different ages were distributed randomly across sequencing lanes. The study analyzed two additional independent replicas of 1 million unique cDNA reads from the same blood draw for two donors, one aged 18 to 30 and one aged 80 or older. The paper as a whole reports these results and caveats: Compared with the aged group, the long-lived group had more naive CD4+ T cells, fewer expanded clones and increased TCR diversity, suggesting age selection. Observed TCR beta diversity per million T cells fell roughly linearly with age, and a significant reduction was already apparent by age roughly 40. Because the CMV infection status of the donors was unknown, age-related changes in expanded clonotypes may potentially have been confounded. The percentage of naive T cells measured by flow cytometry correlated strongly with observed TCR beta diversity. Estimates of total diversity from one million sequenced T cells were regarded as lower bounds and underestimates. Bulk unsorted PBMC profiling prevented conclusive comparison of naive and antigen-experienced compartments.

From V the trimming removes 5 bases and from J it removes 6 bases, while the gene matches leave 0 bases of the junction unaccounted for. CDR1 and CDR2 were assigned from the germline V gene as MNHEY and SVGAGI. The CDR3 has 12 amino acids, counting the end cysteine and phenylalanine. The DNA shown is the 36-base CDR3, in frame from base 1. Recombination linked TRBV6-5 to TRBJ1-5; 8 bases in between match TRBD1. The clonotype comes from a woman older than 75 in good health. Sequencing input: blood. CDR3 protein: CASSDRGQPQHF. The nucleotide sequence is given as TGTGCCAGCAGTGACAGGGGTCAGCCCCAGCATTTT.